These 15 T cell receptor beta chains were all obtained from the same sample, sequenced in a study of shared clonotypes between healthy human individuals. Measured with immunoSEQ multiplex PCR; TCRdb has only the in-frame clones, and not every one. The sample yields just over 2,000,000 clones, over 85% seen once. Naive CD8 cells lacked CD45RO, underwent positive selection for CCR7 and left out terminally differentiated effector memory CD45RA+ cells. Sequencing used naive CD8+ T cells sorted from blood. The origin of the receptors is a man between 18 and 35 years old in good health.

V gene TRBV21-1 combines with J gene TRBJ1-2; TRBD1 is the table's D call, not checked against the DNA. TRBV21-1 is labeled a pseudogene. CDR3 length: 17 residues. The CDR3 DNA follows: TGTGCCAGCAGCAAAGAAAAGATCTGGACAGGGCTGAGGGGCTACACCTTC. This codes for CASSKEKIWTGLRGYTF.

V is TRBV6-5 and J is TRBJ1-4, with D possibly matching TRBD1 (6 bases). Trimming left V 2 bases short and J 4 bases short, with 14 bases between. The CDR3 runs to 16 residues. Germline CDR1 and CDR2: MNHEY and SVGAGI. The CDR3: CASSYEPTGHNEKLFF. The CDR3 region has the DNA TGTGCCAGCAGTTACGAACCGACAGGACATAATGAAAAACTGTTTTTT.

This rearrangement joins TRBV9 to TRBJ2-5; TRBD2 aligns across 11 bases. The CDR3 sequence is 16 residues long. Germline CDR1 and CDR2: SGDLS and YYNGEE. J gave up 5 bases and V 7 bases, and 13 bases lay outside the gene matches. The CDR3 DNA reads TGTGCCAGCTCGCAGGGACTAGCGGTCGGTGGGGAGACCCAGTACTTC. It codes for CASSQGLAVGGETQYF.

V is TRBV7-9 and J is TRBJ2-1; 7 bases line up with TRBD2. Losses at the gene ends were 5 bases for V and 7 bases for J; bases not matched to a gene: 14. Germline-derived CDR1 and CDR2 are SEHNR and FQNEAQ (reference sequence). CDR3 size: 16 residues. The CDR3 coding sequence is TGTGCCAGCAGCCCTCTAGCCGGGGAGGGCTGGAATGAGCAGTTCTTC. This translates into CASSPLAGEGWNEQFF.

This rearrangement joins TRBV7-9 to TRBJ2-7, with D perhaps being TRBD1 or TRBD2 (5 bases each). This CDR3 contains 14 residues. The germline CDR1 and CDR2 sequences are SEHNR and FQNEAQ (reference sequence). The V end was cut by 0 bases, the J end by 6 bases, with 12 bases between. In DNA, the CDR3 is TGTGCCAGCAGCTTAGCCGGGGCCCGGGGCGAGCAGTACTTC. It is translated as CASSLAGARGEQYF. The complete variable domain, with remaining parts taken from reference TRBV7-9 and TRBJ2-7, reads DTGVSQNPRHKITKRGQNVTFRCDPISEHNRLYWYRQTLGQGPEFLTYFQNEAQLEKSRLLSDRFSAERPKGSFSTLEIQRTEQGDSAMYLCASSLAGARGEQYFGPGTRLTVT.

This CDR3 reads CASSPLTGVSTEAFF. The CDR3 DNA sequence: TGTGCCAGCAGCCCGTTGACGGGGGTGAGCACTGAAGCTTTCTTT. This rearrangement joins TRBV9 to TRBJ1-1; perhaps TRBD1 as D (5 bases). The CDR3 extends over 15 amino acids. Trimming took off 4 bases at V and 4 bases at J, with 17 bases between the two ends. Per the germline V gene, CDR1 is SGDLS and CDR2 is YYNGEE.

This chain connects TRBV28 to TRBJ1-5; weak D call: TRBD1 (5 bases). Deletions cut 3 bases from V and 0 bases from J, with 9 bases between. From germline, CDR1 is MDHEN and CDR2 SYDVKM. The CDR3 consists of 15 residues. In nucleotides, the CDR3 is TGTGCCAGCAGTTTTTATGGGACTAGCAATCAGCCCCAGCATTTT. This translates into CASSFYGTSNQPQHF.

The chain employs TRBV30 and TRBJ2-1, with D uncertain. CDR1 is GTSNPN and CDR2 is SVGIG in the germline V gene (reference sequence). CDR3 length: 11 amino acids. V was cut by 4 bases and J by 8 bases, with 9 bases left in between. The CDR3 nucleotides are TGTGCCTGGACTAAAGTGCATGAGCAGTTCTTC. Translating gives CAWTKVHEQFF.

V gene TRBV6-1 combines with J gene TRBJ2-5, with TRBD2 matching over 7 bases. V trimming: 2 bases; J trimming: 2 bases; junction bases outside the gene matches: 8. The CDR3 contains 16 residues. Per germline, CDR1 MNHNS and CDR2 SASEGT. In nucleotides, the CDR3 is TGTGCCAGCAGTGAATTGGGGGGGAAGGGGCAAGAGACCCAGTACTTC. Its protein product is CASSELGGKGQETQYF.

The CDR3 sequence: CSVELSRDSYEQYF. The DNA for the CDR3 is TGCAGCGTCGAACTCTCCAGAGACTCCTACGAGCAGTACTTC. The chain joins TRBV29-1 to TRBJ2-7; D gene ambiguous. Germline V gene data show CDR1 as SQVTM and CDR2 as ANQGSEA. This CDR3 spans 14 amino acids. Trimming left V 6 bases short and J 0 bases short, with 15 bases between.

The rearrangement links TRBV21-1 to TRBJ1-1; whether TRBD1, the table's D call, matches the DNA was not checked. TRBV21-1 is designated a pseudogene. The CDR3 totals 15 residues. CDR3 bases: TGTGCCAGCAGCCAGAGGACAGGGGCGAGTACTGAAGCTTTCTTT. Its translation: CASSQRTGASTEAFF.

The chain recombines TRBV6-1 with TRBJ1-6; TRBD1 aligns across 8 bases. Germline CDR1 MNHNS, CDR2 SASEGT. This CDR3 is 15 amino acids long. J lost 5 bases, V lost 6 bases, and 6 bases had no gene match. The CDR3 reads CASSEDRADNSPLHF. The CDR3 bases are TGTGCCAGCAGCGAGGACAGGGCTGATAATTCACCCCTCCACTTT.

Concerning this clone: The sample has other DNA sequences that encode this CDR3 too. CDR3 region: CASSAGTAYEQYF. The CDR3 DNA sequence: TGTGCCAGCAGCGCCGGGACCGCCTACGAGCAGTACTTC. This chain uses TRBV11-2 with TRBJ2-7, with D perhaps assigned TRBD1 or TRBD2 (5 bases each). Deletions cut 5 bases from V and 2 bases from J, with 10 bases between. Germline V CDR1 and CDR2: SGHAT, FQNNGV. CDR3 length: 13 amino acids.

V is TRBV27 and J is TRBJ2-5; 11 bases fit TRBD2. The CDR3 spans 14 residues. Unmatched junction bases numbered 3, after V lost 6 bases and J lost 3 bases. The V gene's germline CDR1 is MNHEY and CDR2 SMNVEV (reference sequence). As DNA, the CDR3 is TGTGCCAGCAGACTTAGCGGGGGGGAAGAGACCCAGTACTTC. It translates to CASRLSGGEETQYF.

The rearrangement joins TRBV5-6 to TRBJ2-7, with D hard to call. Germline V CDR1 and CDR2: SGHDT, YYEEEE. Trimming shortened V by 1 base and J by 0 bases, and 11 bases separated the two germline ends. There are 15 residues in the CDR3. Here the CDR3 reads CASSLILGDSYEQYF. The CDR3 coding sequence is TGTGCCAGCAGCTTGATCTTAGGAGACTCCTACGAGCAGTACTTC.